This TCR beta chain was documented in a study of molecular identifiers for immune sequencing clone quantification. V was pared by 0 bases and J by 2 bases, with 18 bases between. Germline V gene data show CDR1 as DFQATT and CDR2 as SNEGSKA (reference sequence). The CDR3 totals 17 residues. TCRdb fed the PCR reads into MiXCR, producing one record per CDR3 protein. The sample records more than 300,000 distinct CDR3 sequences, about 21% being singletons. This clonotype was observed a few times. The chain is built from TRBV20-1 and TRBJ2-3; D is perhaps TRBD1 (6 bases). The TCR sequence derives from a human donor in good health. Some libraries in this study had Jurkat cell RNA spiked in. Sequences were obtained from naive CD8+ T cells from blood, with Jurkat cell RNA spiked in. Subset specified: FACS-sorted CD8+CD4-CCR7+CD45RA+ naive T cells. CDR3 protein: CSARDSFNRVLTDTQYF. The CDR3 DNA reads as TGCAGTGCTAGAGATAGCTTCAACAGGGTCCTCACAGATACGCAGTATTTT.